This T cell receptor (beta chain) appears in the sequencing data of a study of T cell changes during pregnancy in multiple sclerosis (dated by TCRdb to about 2019). Background for the entire study: The study examined how the T cell repertoire changed over the course of pregnancy in women with multiple sclerosis.

Points on this clone: Its antigen is still unknown. Base qualities are not provided; no much larger clone lies one nucleotide away.

Library preparation used the immunoSEQ multiplex PCR assay. The table was pulled from immuneACCESS by TCRdb, which kept in-frame rearrangements only. Such tables lose some clones; where checked, under half of the loss comes from unresolved V genes, and the rest has no known cause. This sample holds 95,000 to 150,000 clones; around 93% were observed only once. The ten largest clones take up around 6% of the sample. The CDR3 holds 14 amino acids from the cysteine to the phenylalanine. Only the CDR3 portion is preserved as DNA: 42 bases, with reading frame beginning at the first base. V gives up 4 bases and J gives up 4 bases, and the segment between their germline ends measures 13 bases. As encoded in the germline V gene (reference sequence), CDR1 is PRHDT while CDR2 is FYEKMQ.

The chain uses TRBV13 and TRBJ1-1; TRBD1 could be the D gene, as 6 bases match. The sequencing here drew on peripheral blood, taken before pregnancy. This receptor was taken from a female donor with multiple sclerosis, enrolled in a pregnancy study. The CDR3 in this case is CASSSQGSVTEAFF. Read as DNA, the sequence is TGTGCCAGCAGCTCCCAGGGGTCGGTCACTGAAGCTTTCTTT. With the portions outside the CDR3 filled from the reference TRBV13 and TRBJ1-1 genes, the complete variable region becomes AAGVIQSPRHLIKEKRETATLKCYPIPRHDTVYWYQQGPGQDPQFLISFYEKMQSDKGSIPDRFSAQQFSDYHSELNMSSLELGDSALYFCASSSQGSVTEAFFGQGTRLTVV.